Given below is one T cell receptor (beta chain) in context. Regions amplified from RNA transcripts were the TCR beta CDR3 regions. With the HTBI primer set, the TCR CDR3 went through a first round of RT-PCR. TCRdb reanalysed the multiplex PCR reads using MiXCR and keeps one entry per CDR3 protein. The top ten clones hold roughly 19% of a sample with around 400,000 distinct CDR3 sequences, roughly 15% of them seen once. Each diagnosis was grounded in clinical symptoms, serum thyroxine and TRAb, thyroid ultrasound, and orbital computed tomography. CDR1 and CDR2 from the germline V gene are SGHTS and YDEGEE. This CDR3 comprises 16 residues. The trim removed 2 bases at V and 7 bases at J, leaving 12 bases unmatched. The sample comes from a study of T cells in Graves' hyperthyroidism and ophthalmopathy. Study overall: Specimen type is peripheral blood, collected at initial diagnosis prior to any treatment.

This sequence originates from a woman aged 55-70 years with Graves' ophthalmopathy. The sequencing sample was made of blood. This chain connects TRBV5-8 to TRBJ1-1; 9 bases fit TRBD1. The CDR3 DNA sequence: TGTGCCAGCAGCTTTAAACAGGGGGCGACAGGGGGTGAAGCTTTCTTT. It yields the protein CASSFKQGATGGEAFF.